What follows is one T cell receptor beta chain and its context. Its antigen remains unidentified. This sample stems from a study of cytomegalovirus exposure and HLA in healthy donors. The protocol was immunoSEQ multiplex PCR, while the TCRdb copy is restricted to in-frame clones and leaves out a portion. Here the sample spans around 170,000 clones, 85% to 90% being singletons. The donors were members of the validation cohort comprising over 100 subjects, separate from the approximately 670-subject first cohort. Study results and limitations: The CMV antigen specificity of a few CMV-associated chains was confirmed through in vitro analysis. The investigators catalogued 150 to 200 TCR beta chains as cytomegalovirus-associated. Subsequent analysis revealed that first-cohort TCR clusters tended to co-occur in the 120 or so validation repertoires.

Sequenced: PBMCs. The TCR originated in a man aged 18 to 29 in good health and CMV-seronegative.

The CDR3 bases are TGTGCCAGCAGCGTTCTTGTCGGGACTAGCGGGGCCCGGGAGCAGTTCTTC. This sequence encodes CASSVLVGTSGAREQFF. The chain employs TRBV7-9 and TRBJ2-1, with 13 bases lining up with TRBD2. The germline gives CDR1 SEHNR, CDR2 FQNEAQ (reference sequence). J lost 10 bases, V lost 5 bases, and 14 bases had no gene match. This CDR3 comprises 17 residues.